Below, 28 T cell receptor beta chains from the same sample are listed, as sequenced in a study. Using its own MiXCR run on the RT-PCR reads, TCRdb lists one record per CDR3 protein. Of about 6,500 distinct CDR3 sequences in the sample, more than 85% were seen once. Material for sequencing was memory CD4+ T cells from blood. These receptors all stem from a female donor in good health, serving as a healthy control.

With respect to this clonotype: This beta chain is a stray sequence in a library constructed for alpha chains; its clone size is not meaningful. The chain's CDR3 is CASSLEGFSQYF. As DNA, the CDR3 is TGTGCCAGCAGCTTAGAAGGTTTCTCGCAGTACTTC. This chain joins TRBV7-9 and TRBJ2-7, with D hard to call. The CDR3 is made up of 12 amino acids. V lost 1 base and J 9 bases, leaving 10 bases between the germline ends. Germline CDR1 is SEHNR and CDR2 is FQNEAQ (reference sequence).

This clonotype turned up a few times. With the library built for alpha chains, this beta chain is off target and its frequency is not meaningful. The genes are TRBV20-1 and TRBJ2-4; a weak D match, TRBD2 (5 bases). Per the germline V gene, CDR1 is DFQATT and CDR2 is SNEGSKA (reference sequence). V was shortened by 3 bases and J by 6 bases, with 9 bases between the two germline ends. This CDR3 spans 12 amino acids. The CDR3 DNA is TGCAGTGCTAGTCCGGGAACAAACATTCAGTACTTC. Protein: CSASPGTNIQYF.

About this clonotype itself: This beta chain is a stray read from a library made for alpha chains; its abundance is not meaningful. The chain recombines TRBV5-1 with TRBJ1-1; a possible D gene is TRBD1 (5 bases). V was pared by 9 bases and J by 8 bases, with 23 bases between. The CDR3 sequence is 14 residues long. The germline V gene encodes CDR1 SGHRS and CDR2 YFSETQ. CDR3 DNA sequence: TGCGCCACCCGCAGGGAACAAACGACTGCGGAAGCTTTCTTT. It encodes CATRREQTTAEAFF.

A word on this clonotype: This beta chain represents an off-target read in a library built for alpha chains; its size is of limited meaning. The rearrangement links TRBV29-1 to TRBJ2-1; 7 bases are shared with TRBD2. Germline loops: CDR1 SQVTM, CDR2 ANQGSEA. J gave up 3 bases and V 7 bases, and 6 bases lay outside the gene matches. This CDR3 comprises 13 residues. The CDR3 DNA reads TGCAGCGGTTCCGGCGGGGGCTACAATGAGCAGTTCTTC. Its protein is CSGSGGGYNEQFF.

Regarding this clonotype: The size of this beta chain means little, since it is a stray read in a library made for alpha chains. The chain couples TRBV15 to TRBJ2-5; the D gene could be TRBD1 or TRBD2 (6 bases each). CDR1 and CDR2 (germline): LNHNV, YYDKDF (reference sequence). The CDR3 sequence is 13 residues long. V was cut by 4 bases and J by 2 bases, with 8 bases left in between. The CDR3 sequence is CATSIGGQETQYF. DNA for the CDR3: TGTGCCACCAGCATAGGGGGGCAAGAGACCCAGTACTTC.

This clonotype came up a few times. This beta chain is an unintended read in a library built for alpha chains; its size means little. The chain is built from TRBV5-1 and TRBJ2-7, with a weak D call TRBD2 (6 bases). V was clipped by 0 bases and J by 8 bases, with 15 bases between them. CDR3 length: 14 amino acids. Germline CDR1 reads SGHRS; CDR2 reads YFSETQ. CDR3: CASSLAVGEDQQYF. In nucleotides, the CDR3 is TGCGCCAGCAGCTTGGCCGTAGGGGAGGATCAGCAGTACTTC.

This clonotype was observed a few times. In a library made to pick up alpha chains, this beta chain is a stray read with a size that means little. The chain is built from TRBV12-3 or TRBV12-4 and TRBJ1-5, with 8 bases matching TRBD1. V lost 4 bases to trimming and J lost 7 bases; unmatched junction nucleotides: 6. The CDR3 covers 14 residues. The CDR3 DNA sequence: TGTGCCAGCAGTTCGACAGGGGTTAGCCAGCCCCAGCATTTT. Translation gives CASSSTGVSQPQHF.

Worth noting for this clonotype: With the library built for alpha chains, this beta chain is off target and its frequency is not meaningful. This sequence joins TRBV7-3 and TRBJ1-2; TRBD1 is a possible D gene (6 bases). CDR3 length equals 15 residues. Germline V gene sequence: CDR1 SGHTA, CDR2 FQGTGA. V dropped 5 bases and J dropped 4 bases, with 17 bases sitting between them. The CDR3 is CASSPTGLTPYGYTF. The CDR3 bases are TGTGCCAGCAGCCCAACAGGGTTAACCCCCTATGGCTACACCTTC. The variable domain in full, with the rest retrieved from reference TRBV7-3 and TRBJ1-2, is GAGVSQTPSNKVTEKGKYVELRCDPISGHTALYWYRQSLGQGPEFLIYFQGTGAADDSGLPNDRFFAVRPEGSVSTLKIQRTERGDSAVYLCASSPTGLTPYGYTFGSGTRLTVV.

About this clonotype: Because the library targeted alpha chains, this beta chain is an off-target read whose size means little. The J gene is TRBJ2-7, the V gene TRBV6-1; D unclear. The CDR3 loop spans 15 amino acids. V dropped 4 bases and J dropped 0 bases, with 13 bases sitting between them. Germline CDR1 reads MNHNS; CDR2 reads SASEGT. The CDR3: CASSATRTPSYEQYF. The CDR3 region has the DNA TGTGCCAGCAGTGCCACCAGGACCCCCTCCTACGAGCAGTACTTC.

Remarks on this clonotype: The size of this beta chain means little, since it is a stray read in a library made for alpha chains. CDR3 coding DNA: TGTGCCAGCAGCGTAGAGGGTGTGGGAGATAATTCACCCCTCCACTTT. Protein: CASSVEGVGDNSPLHF. The chain recombines TRBV9 with TRBJ1-6; no clear D. Germline CDR1 reads SGDLS; CDR2 reads YYNGEE. The CDR3 is 16 amino acids. V was trimmed by 0 bases and J by 5 bases, leaving 12 bases between them.

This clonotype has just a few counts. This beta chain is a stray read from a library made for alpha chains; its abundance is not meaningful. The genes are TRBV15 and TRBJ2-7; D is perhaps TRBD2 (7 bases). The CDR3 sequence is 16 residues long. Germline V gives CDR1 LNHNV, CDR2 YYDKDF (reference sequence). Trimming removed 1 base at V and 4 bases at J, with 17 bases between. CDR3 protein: CATSRGEGGFKYEQYF. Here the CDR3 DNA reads TGTGCCACCAGCAGAGGCGAGGGGGGGTTTAAGTACGAGCAGTACTTC.

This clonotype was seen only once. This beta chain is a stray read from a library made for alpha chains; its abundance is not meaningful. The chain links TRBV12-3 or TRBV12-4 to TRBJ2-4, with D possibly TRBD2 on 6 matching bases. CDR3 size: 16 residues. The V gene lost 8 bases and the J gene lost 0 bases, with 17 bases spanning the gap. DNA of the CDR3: TGTGCCAGCGAGCCGGGACTCTACCTAGCCAAAAACATTCAGTACTTC. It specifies CASEPGLYLAKNIQYF.

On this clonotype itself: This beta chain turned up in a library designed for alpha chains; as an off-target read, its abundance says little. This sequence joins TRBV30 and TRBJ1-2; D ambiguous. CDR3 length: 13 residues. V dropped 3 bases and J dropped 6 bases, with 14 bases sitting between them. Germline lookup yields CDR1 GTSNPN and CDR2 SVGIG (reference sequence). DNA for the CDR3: TGTGCCTGGAGGGGCCGTGCGTGGGATGGCTACACCTTC. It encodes CAWRGRAWDGYTF.

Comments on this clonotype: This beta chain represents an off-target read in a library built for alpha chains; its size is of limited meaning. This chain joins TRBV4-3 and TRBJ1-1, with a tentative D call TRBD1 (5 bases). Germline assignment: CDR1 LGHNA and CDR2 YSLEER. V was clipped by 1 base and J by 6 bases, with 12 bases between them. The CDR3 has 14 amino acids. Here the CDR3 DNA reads TGCGCCAGCAGCCAAGGTCCAGGGAGGTCTGAAGCTTTCTTT. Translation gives CASSQGPGRSEAFF.

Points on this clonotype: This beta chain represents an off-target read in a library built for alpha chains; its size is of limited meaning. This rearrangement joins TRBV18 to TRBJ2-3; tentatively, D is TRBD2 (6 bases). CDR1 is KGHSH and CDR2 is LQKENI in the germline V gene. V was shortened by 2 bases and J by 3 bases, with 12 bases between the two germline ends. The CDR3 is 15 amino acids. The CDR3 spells CASSPTSSATDTQYF. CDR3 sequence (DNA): TGTGCCAGCTCACCAACTAGCTCGGCGACAGATACGCAGTATTTT.

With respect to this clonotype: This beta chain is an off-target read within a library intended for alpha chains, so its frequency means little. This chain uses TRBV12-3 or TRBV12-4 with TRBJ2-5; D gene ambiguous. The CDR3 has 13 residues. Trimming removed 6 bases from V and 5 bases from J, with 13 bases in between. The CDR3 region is CASSLMRRETQYF. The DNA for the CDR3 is TGTGCCAGCAGCCTAATGAGGCGGGAGACCCAGTACTTC.

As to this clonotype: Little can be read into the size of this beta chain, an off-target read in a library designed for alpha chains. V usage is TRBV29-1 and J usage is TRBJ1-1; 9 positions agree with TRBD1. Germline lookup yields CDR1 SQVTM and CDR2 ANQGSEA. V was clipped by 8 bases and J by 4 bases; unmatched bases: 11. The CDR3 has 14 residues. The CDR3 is CSTQDGQGFTEAFF. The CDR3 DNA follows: TGCAGCACCCAAGATGGACAGGGGTTCACTGAAGCTTTCTTT. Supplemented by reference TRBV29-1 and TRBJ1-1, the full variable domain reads SAVISQKPSRDICQRGTSLTIQCQVDSQVTMMFWYRQQPGQSLTLIATANQGSEATYESGFVIDKFPISRPNLTFSTLTVSNMSPEDSSIYLCSTQDGQGFTEAFFGQGTRLTVV.

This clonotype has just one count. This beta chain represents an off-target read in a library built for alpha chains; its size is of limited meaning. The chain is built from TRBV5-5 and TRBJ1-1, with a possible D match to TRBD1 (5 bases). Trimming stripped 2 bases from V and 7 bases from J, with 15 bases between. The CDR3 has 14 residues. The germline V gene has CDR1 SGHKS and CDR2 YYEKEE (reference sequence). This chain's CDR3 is CASSLGHQELEAFF. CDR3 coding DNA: TGTGCCAGCAGCTTAGGACACCAAGAGCTTGAAGCTTTCTTT.

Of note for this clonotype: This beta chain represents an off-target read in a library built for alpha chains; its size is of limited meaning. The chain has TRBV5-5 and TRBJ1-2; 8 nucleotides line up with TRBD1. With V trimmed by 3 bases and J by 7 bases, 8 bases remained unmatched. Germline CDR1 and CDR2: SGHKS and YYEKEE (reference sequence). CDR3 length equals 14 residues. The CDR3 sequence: CASSSLDRAGGYTF. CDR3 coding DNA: TGTGCCAGCAGCTCGTTGGACAGGGCGGGTGGCTACACCTTC.

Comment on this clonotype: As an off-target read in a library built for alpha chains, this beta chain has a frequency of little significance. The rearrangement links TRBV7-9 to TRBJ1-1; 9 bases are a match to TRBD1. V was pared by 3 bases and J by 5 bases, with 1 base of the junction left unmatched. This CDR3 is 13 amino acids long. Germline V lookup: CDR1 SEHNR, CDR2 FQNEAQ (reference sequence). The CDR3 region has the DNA TGTGCCAGCAGCTTCGGGACAGGGACTGAAGCTTTCTTT. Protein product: CASSFGTGTEAFF.

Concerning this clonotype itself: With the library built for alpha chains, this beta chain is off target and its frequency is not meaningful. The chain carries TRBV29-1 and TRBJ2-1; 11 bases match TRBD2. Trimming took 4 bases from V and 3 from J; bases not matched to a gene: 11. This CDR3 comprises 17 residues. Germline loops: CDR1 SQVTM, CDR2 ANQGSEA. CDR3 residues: CSVGWGSGRAGYNEQFF. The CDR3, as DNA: TGCAGCGTTGGGTGGGGTAGCGGGAGGGCGGGCTACAATGAGCAGTTCTTC.

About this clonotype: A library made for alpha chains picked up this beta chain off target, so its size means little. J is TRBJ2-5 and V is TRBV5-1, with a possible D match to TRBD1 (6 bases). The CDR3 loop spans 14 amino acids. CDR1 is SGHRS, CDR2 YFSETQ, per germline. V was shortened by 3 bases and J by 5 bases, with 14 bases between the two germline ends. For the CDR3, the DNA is TGCGCCAGCAGCTCGGGACACCAGGCGGAGACCCAGTACTTC. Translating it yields CASSSGHQAETQYF. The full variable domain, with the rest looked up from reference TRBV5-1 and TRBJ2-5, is KAGVTQTPRYLIKTRGQQVTLSCSPISGHRSVSWYQQTPGQGLQFLFEYFSETQRNKGNFPGRFSGRQFSNSRSEMNVSTLELGDSALYLCASSSGHQAETQYFGPGTRLLVL.

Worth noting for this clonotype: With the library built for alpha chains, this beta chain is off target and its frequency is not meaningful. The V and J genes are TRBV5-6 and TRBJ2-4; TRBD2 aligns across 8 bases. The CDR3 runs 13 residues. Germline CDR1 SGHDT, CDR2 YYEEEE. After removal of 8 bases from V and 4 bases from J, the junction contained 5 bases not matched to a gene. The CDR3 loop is CASSSGPKNIQYF. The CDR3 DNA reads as TGTGCCAGTTCTAGCGGGCCGAAAAACATTCAGTACTTC.

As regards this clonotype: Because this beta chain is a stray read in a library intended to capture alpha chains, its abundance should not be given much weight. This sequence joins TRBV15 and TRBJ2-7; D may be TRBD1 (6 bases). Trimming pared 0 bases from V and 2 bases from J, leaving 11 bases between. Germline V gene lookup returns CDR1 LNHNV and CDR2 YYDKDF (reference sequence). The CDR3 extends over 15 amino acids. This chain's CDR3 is CATSRELGQTYEQYF. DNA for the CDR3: TGTGCCACCAGCAGAGAACTCGGACAGACCTACGAGCAGTACTTC. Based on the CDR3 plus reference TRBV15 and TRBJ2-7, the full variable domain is DAMVIQNPRYQVTQFGKPVTLSCSQTLNHNVMYWYQQKSSQAPKLLFHYYDKDFNNEADTPDNFQSRRPNTSFCFLDIRSPGLGDTAMYLCATSRELGQTYEQYFGPGTRLTVT.

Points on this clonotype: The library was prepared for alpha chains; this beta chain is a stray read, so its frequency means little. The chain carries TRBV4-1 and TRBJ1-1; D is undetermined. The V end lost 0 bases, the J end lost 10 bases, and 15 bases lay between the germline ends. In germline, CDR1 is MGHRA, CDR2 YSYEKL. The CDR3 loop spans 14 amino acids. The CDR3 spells CASSQDREVQRAFF. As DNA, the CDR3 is TGCGCCAGCAGCCAAGATAGGGAGGTTCAGCGAGCTTTCTTT.

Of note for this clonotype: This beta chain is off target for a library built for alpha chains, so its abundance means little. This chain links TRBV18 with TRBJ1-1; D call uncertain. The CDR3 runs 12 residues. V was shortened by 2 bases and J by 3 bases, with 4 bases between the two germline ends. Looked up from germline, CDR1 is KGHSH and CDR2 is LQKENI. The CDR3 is CASSPFDTEAFF. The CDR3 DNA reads TGTGCCAGCTCACCATTCGACACTGAAGCTTTCTTT. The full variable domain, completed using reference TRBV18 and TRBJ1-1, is NAGVMQNPRHLVRRRGQEARLRCSPMKGHSHVYWYRQLPEEGLKFMVYLQKENIIDESGMPKERFSAEFPKEGPSILRIQQVVRGDSAAYFCASSPFDTEAFFGQGTRLTVV.

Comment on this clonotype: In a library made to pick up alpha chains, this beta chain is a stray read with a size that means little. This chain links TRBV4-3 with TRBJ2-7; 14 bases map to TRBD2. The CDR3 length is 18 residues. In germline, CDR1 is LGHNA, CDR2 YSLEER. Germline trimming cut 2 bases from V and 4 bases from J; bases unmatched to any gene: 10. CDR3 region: CASSQQTGTSGSLYEQYF. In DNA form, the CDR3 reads TGCGCCAGCAGCCAACAAACCGGGACTAGCGGGAGTCTGTACGAGCAGTACTTC.

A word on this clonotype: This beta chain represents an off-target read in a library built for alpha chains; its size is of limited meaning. The CDR3 loop is CASSITHRGRSIAPLHF. The CDR3 region has the DNA TGTGCCAGCAGTATCACTCACAGGGGACGTAGTATTGCGCCCCTCCACTTT. The chain couples TRBV27 to TRBJ1-6, with TRBD1 identical over 7 bases. The trim removed 5 bases at V and 13 bases at J, leaving 20 bases unmatched. The germline gives CDR1 MNHEY, CDR2 SMNVEV (reference sequence). This CDR3 has 17 residues.